The present entry profiles one T cell receptor (beta chain) with its context. Its antigen is undetermined. This sample is part of a study of T cell repertoires in cytomegalovirus infection. In the study overall: Based on public TCR beta signatures, there were indications of CMV infection and of a matching HLA type.

CDR1 and CDR2 (germline): SNHLY, FYNNEI. The CDR3 consists of 19 residues. J lost 0 bases, V lost 2 bases, and 7 bases had no gene match. One entry per CDR3 protein results from TCRdb running MiXCR on the reads. Of around 630,000 distinct CDR3 sequences in the sample, 20% to 25% were seen once. Study conclusions and caveats: CMV-specific TCR beta clonotypes restricted by HLA-C dominated the ex vivo response.

The J gene is TRBJ2-1, the V gene TRBV2; 13 bases agree with TRBD2. The clonotype originates from a human donor in good health (CMV status not recorded). Some clones in this sample may be carry-over from other donors' samples. Sequenced: CD8+ T cells from PBMCs. CDR3: CASSERGTSGESSYNEQFF. Here the CDR3 DNA reads TGTGCCAGCAGTGAAAGGGGGACTAGCGGGGAGAGCTCCTACAATGAGCAGTTCTTC.